This T cell receptor beta chain was retrieved from a study of vaccination and CD4 T cells after COVID-19. Study-level information: Convalescent cases consisted of six males and four females, of whom two were Hispanic.

Described treatment: roughly 10-day PBMC culture with coronavirus spike peptide pools or control peptides (ViraFEST assay). After culture for approximately nine days, isolation of CD4+ T cells was performed by negative selection. Study-level points and caveats: For SARS-CoV-2-reactive clonotypes, the median went from around 20 to 38, a nonsignificant increase.

Sequence data for DNA of cultured CD4+ T cells were generated by the Oncomine TCR Beta short-read assay. Someone extracted genomic DNA from cultured CD4+ T cells. TCRdb analysed the PCR reads with MiXCR anew, one entry per CDR3 protein. The sample consists of 25,000 to 30,000 distinct CDR3 sequences, less than 80% of them appearing once. A few counts support this clonotype. Its antigen is currently unknown. The V gene end was trimmed by 9 bases and the J gene end by 6 bases; junction bases not matched to a gene: 3. The germline gives CDR1 SNHLY, CDR2 FYNNEI. The CDR3 consists of 14 residues. Sequencing used CD4+ T cells from blood, cultured in vitro, obtained after SARS-CoV-2 vaccination. The clonotype comes from a human donor who received a COVID-19 vaccine. The chain uses TRBV2 and TRBJ2-1, with TRBD2 matching over 15 bases. The CDR3 protein is CARQGLAGGNEQFF. In DNA, the CDR3 is TGTGCCAGACAGGGACTAGCGGGGGGCAATGAGCAGTTCTTC.